This T cell receptor beta chain comes out of a study of cytomegalovirus exposure and HLA in healthy donors. Study as a whole: There were just under 400 genotyped donors. Of these, roughly 82% fell in the genetic ancestry cluster associated with self-reported Caucasian donors. The study, taken as a whole, reports: Reportedly, fewer N-insertions than the roughly 700-donor mean appeared in an Asian-associated ancestry cluster in a later analysis. Prior analysis indicated that the majority of TCR beta V segments exhibited productivity approximately 87% or approximately 30% of the time.

Trimming shortened V by 5 bases and J by 4 bases, and 20 bases separated the two germline ends. This CDR3 is 16 amino acids long. Germline CDR1 reads LNHDA; CDR2 reads SQIVND (reference sequence). Vbeta (60) and Jbeta (13) primers were used in the PCR. The repertoire was sequenced with immunoSEQ multiplex PCR; TCRdb's copy has only in-frame clones and lacks some. Of about 130,000 clones in the sample, over 75% are singletons; the top ten hold over 4.5%. This clone came up a few times. Antigen: not known. Each donor was nominally healthy when sampled (though unrecorded immune exposures were likely). The receptor was isolated from a woman aged 40 to 50 in good health and CMV-seropositive. Sequenced: PBMCs. This chain links TRBV19 with TRBJ1-1; tentative D call: TRBD1 (6 bases). This chain's CDR3 is CASSWRGGGPGTEAFF. The CDR3 nucleotides read TGTGCCAGTAGTTGGAGGGGGGGAGGCCCGGGCACTGAAGCTTTCTTT.